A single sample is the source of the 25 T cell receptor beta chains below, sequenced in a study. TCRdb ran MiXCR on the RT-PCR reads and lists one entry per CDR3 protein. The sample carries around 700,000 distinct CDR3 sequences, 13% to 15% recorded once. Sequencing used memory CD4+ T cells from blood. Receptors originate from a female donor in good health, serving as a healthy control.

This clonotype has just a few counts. In nucleotides, the CDR3 is TGTGCCAGCAGCTTAGTGCCACAGACTAATGAAAAACTGTTTTTT. Translated, it gives CASSLVPQTNEKLFF. The chain combines TRBV7-2 with TRBJ1-4; D ambiguous. CDR3 length equals 15 residues. Germline CDR1 and CDR2: SGHTA and FQGNSA. Trimming removed 1 base at V and 2 bases at J, with 8 bases between. The full variable domain, its missing parts supplied by reference TRBV7-2 and TRBJ1-4, is GAGVSQSPSNKVTEKGKDVELRCDPISGHTALYWYRQSLGQGLEFLIYFQGNSAPDKSGLPSDRFSAERTGGSVSTLTIQRTQQEDSAVYLCASSLVPQTNEKLFFGSGTQLSVL.

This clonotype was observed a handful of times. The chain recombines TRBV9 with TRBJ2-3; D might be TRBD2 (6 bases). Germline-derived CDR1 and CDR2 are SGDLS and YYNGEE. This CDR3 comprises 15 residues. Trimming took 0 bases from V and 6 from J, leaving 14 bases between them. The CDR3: CASSVVGIGGDTQYF. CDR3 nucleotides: TGTGCCAGCAGCGTAGTGGGCATAGGAGGGGATACGCAGTATTTT.

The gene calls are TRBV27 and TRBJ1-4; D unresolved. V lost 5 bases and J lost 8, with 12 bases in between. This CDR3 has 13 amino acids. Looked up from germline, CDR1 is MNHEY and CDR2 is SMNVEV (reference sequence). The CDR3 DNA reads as TGTGCCAGCAGTCAAGTCCCCGGAGAAAAACTGTTTTTT. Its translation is CASSQVPGEKLFF.

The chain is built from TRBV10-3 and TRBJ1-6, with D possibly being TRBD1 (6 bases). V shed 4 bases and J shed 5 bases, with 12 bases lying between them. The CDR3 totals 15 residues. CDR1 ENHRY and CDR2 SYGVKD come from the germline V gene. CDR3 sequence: CAISARQVNNSPLHF. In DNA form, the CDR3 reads TGTGCCATCAGTGCCCGACAGGTTAATAATTCACCCCTCCACTTT.

The CDR3 nucleotides are TGTGCCAGCAGCGTGGGGGAAGGTGAAGCTTTCTTT. Translation: CASSVGEGEAFF. This chain uses TRBV6-6 with TRBJ1-1, with D possibly being TRBD1 (5 bases). The germline V gene has CDR1 MNHNY and CDR2 SVGAGI (reference sequence). This CDR3 is 12 amino acids long. V shed 6 bases and J shed 7 bases, with 12 bases lying between them.

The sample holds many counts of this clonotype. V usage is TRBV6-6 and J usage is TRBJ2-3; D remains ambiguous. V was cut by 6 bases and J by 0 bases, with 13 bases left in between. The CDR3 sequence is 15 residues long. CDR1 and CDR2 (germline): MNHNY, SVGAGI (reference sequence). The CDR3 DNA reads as TGTGCCAGCAGACCCACACAAGCTAGCACAGATACGCAGTATTTT. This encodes CASRPTQASTDTQYF.

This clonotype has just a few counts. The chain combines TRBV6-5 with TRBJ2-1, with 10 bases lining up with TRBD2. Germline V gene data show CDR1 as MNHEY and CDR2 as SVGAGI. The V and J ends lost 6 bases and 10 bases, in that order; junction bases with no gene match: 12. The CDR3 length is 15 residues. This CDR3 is CASRGRLAGVGEQFF. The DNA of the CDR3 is TGTGCCAGCAGGGGTCGTCTAGCGGGAGTTGGAGAGCAGTTCTTC.

CDR3 nucleotide sequence: TGCGCCAGTTATTCCGGACAGGGTGTCCGAGAGACCCAGTACTTC. Its protein is CASYSGQGVRETQYF. The chain employs TRBV5-1 and TRBJ2-5, with 8 bases matching TRBD1. The length of the CDR3 is 15 residues. V was pared by 8 bases and J by 4 bases, with 13 bases of the junction left unmatched. Looked up from germline, CDR1 is SGHRS and CDR2 is YFSETQ.

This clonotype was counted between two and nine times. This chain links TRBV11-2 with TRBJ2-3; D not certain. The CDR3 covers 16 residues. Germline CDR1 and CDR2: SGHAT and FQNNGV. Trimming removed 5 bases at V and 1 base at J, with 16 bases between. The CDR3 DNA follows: TGTGCCAGCAGCATAGTCTTCGATTACGGCACAGATACGCAGTATTTT. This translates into CASSIVFDYGTDTQYF.

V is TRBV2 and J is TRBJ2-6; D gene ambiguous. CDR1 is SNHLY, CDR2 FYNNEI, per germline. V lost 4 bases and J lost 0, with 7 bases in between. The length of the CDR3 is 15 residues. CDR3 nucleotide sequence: TGTGCCAGCAGTGTGAGTGACTCTGGGGCCAACGTCCTGACTTTC. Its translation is CASSVSDSGANVLTF.

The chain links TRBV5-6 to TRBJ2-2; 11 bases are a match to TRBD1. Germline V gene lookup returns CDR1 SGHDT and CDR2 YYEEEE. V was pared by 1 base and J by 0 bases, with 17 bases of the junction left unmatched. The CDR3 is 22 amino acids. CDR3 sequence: CASSLLPPLLGQGEANTGELFF. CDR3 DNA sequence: TGTGCCAGCAGCTTGTTGCCCCCCTTGTTGGGACAGGGGGAGGCGAACACCGGGGAGCTGTTTTTT. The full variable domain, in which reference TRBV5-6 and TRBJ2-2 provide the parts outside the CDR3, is DAGVTQSPTHLIKTRGQQVTLRCSPKSGHDTVSWYQQALGQGPQFIFQYYEEEERQRGNFPDRFSGHQFPNYSSELNVNALLLGDSALYLCASSLLPPLLGQGEANTGELFFGEGSRLTVL.

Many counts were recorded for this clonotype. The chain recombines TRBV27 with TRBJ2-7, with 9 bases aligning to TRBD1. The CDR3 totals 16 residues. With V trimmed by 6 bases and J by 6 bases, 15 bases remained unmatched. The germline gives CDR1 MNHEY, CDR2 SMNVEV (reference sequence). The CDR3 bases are TGTGCCAGCAGACAAAATCCCGGGACAGGGAGGCTCGAGCAGTACTTC. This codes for CASRQNPGTGRLEQYF.

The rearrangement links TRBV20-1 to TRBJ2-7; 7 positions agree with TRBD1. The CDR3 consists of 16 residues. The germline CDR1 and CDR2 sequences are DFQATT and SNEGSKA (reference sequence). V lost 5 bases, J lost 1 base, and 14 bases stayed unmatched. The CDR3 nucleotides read TGCAGTGCTCCCGCGACAGGGACCTCTATTTCCTACGAGCAGTACTTC. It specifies CSAPATGTSISYEQYF.

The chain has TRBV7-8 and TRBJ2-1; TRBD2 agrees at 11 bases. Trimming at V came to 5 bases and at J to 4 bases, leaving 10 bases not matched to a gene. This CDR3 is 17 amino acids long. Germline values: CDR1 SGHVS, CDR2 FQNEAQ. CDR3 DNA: TGTGCCAGCAGCCCCGTCCCGACTAGCGGGGTGTACAATGAGCAGTTCTTC. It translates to CASSPVPTSGVYNEQFF.

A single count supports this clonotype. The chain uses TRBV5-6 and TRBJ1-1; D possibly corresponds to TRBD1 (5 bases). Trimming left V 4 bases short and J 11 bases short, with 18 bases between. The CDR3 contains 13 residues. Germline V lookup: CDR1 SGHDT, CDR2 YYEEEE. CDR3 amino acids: CASSPRGSLGAFF. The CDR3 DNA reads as TGTGCCAGCAGCCCGCGGGGCTCACTGGGGGCTTTCTTT.

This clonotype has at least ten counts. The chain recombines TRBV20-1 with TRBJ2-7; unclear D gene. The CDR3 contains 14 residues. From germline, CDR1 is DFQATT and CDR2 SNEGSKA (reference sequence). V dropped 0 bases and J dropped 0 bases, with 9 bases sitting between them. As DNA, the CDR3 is TGCAGTGCTAGAGATCCACGGTCCTCCTACGAGCAGTACTTC. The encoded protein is CSARDPRSSYEQYF.

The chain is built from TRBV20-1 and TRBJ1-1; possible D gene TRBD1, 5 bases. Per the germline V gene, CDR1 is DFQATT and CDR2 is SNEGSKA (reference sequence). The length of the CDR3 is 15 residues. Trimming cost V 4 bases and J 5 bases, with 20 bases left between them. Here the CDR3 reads CSATPGMAGRTEAFF. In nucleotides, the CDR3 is TGCAGTGCTACCCCGGGGATGGCAGGGCGGACTGAAGCTTTCTTT.

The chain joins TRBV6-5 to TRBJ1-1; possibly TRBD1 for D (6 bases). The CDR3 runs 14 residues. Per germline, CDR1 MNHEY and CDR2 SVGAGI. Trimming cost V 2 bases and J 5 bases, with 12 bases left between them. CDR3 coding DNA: TGTGCCAGCAGTTACGGTCGGGGGGCTACTGAAGCTTTCTTT. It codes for CASSYGRGATEAFF.

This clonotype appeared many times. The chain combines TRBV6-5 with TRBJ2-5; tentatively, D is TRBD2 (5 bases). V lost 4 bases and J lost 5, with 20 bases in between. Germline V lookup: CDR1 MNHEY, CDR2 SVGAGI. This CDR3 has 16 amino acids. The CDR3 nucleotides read TGTGCCAGCAGTTCGCTCATGGACTCCGTCGGGGAGACCCAGTACTTC. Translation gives CASSSLMDSVGETQYF.

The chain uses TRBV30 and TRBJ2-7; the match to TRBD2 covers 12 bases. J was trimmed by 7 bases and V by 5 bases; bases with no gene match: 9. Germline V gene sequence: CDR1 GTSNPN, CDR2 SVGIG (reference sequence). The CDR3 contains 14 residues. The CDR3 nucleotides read TGTGCCTGGCAACGACTAGCGGGAGTTGGAGAGCAGTACTTC. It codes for CAWQRLAGVGEQYF.

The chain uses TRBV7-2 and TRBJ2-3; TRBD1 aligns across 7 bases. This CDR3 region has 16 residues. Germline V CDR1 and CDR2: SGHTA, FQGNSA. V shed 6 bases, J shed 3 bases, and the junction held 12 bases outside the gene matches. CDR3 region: CASRAPGGQWTDTQYF. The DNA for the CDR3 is TGTGCCAGCAGGGCACCAGGGGGTCAGTGGACAGATACGCAGTATTTT. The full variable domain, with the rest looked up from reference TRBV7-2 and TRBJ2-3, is GAGVSQSPSNKVTEKGKDVELRCDPISGHTALYWYRQSLGQGLEFLIYFQGNSAPDKSGLPSDRFSAERTGGSVSTLTIQRTQQEDSAVYLCASRAPGGQWTDTQYFGPGTRLTVL.

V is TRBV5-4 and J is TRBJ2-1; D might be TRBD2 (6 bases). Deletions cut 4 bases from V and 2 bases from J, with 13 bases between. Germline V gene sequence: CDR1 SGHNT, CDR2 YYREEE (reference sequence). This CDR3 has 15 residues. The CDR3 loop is CASSLISGPYNEQFF. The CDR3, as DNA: TGTGCCAGCAGCCTGATTAGCGGACCCTACAATGAGCAGTTCTTC.

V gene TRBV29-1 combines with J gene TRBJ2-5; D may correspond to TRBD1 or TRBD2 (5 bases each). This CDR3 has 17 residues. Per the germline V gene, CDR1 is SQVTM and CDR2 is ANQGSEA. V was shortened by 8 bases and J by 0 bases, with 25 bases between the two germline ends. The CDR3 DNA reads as TGCAGCTTAGATAGGGTGGTAGAGGGGAAGTACCAAGAGACCCAGTACTTC. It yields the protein CSLDRVVEGKYQETQYF.

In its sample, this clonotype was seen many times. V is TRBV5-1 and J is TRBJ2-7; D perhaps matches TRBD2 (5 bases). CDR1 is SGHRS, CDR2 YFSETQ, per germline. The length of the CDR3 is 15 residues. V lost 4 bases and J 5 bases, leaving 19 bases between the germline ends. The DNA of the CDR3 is TGCGCCAGCAGCCGGAATGGAGCGGACCCCGACGAGCAGTACTTC. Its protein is CASSRNGADPDEQYF.

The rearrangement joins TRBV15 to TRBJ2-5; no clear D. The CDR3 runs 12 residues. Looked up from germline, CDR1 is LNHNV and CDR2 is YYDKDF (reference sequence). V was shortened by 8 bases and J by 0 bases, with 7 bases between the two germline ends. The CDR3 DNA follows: TGTGCCACCGGTGGCCACCAAGAGACCCAGTACTTC. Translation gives CATGGHQETQYF.